A single sample is the source of the 30 T cell receptor beta chains below, sequenced in a study of neoadjuvant anti-PD-1 for oral cavity cancer. Produced via immunoSEQ multiplex PCR; TCRdb's table is partial and in-frame only. The sample shows about 12,000 clones, approximately 74% of them seen only once. Time point described: after neoadjuvant nivolumab, at surgical resection. Material: PBMCs, obtained after nivolumab (anti-PD-1) treatment. The source of these receptors is a person aged 35-80 years with oral cavity squamous cell carcinoma.

This chain uses TRBV28 with TRBJ2-1; perhaps TRBD2 as D (5 bases). Germline CDR1 and CDR2: MDHEN and SYDVKM. V was pared by 6 bases and J by 10 bases, with 13 bases between. CDR3 length equals 12 residues. Written as DNA, the CDR3 is TGTGCCAGCAGGGGGAGCATCAGGGAGCAGTTCTTC. Its translation is CASRGSIREQFF.

The chain joins TRBV27 to TRBJ1-4, with D maybe TRBD1 (5 bases). The V end lost 6 bases, the J end lost 3 bases, and 23 bases lay between the germline ends. Looked up from germline, CDR1 is MNHEY and CDR2 is SMNVEV (reference sequence). This CDR3 is built from 18 residues. CDR3 loop: CASSRRPNSGMANEKLFF. DNA of the CDR3: TGTGCCAGCAGCCGCAGACCAAACTCAGGGATGGCTAATGAAAAACTGTTTTTT.

This clone turned up a few times. The gene calls are TRBV4-2 and TRBJ1-1, with 7 bases lining up with TRBD1. V lost 0 bases and J lost 7; bases outside the gene matches: 11. This CDR3 region has 16 residues. Germline CDR1 and CDR2: LGHNA and YNFKEQ. CDR3 region: CASSQDLWQGVGEAFF. The CDR3 region has the DNA TGTGCCAGCAGCCAAGATCTGTGGCAGGGGGTTGGTGAAGCTTTCTTT.

This clone was seen only a few times. The chain is built from TRBV10-3 and TRBJ1-1; 7 nucleotides line up with TRBD1. V lost 7 bases to trimming and J lost 6 bases; unmatched junction nucleotides: 11. The CDR3 length is 14 residues. Per germline, CDR1 ENHRY and CDR2 SYGVKD. This CDR3 reads CAITQGGPVAEAFF. The CDR3 DNA follows: TGTGCCATCACGCAGGGGGGTCCTGTGGCTGAAGCTTTCTTT.

This clone has just a few counts. CDR3 amino acids: CASSGDSYNSPLHF. The CDR3 DNA is TGTGCCAGCAGTGGTGACTCCTATAATTCACCCCTCCACTTT. This chain links TRBV6-1 with TRBJ1-6; D remains unclear. This CDR3 is 14 amino acids long. Germline CDR1 reads MNHNS; CDR2 reads SASEGT. The V end was cut by 4 bases, the J end by 0 bases, with 4 bases between.

The rearrangement links TRBV7-9 to TRBJ1-1; D may be TRBD1 (6 bases). Germline V CDR1 and CDR2: SEHNR, FQNEAQ (reference sequence). Trimming stripped 7 bases from V and 11 bases from J, with 20 bases between. The CDR3 spans 13 residues. CDR3 nucleotides: TGTGCCAGCACGCCAGGGGTTGCCCTGTTCGCTTTCTTT. It codes for CASTPGVALFAFF.

Only a few counts were recorded for this clone. This chain connects TRBV2 to TRBJ2-5; no definite D call. Germline V gene sequence: CDR1 SNHLY, CDR2 FYNNEI. V lost 4 bases and J lost 3, with 6 bases in between. The CDR3 has 12 amino acids. CDR3 region: CASSVLEETQYF. The CDR3 nucleotides are TGTGCCAGCAGTGTTCTGGAAGAGACCCAGTACTTC.

The CDR3 loop reads CASSGGARYGYTF. CDR3 DNA sequence: TGTGCCAGCAGCGGAGGGGCTCGCTATGGCTACACCTTC. The V call is TRBV2, the J call TRBJ1-2; D perhaps matches TRBD1 (5 bases). The CDR3 is 13 residues long. CDR1 is SNHLY, CDR2 FYNNEI, per germline. The V gene lost 6 bases and the J gene lost 4 bases, with 12 bases spanning the gap.

This clone was found a few times. The rearrangement uses TRBV5-1 and TRBJ2-2; D perhaps matches TRBD2 (5 bases). Deletions cut 2 bases from V and 5 bases from J, with 16 bases between. Germline-derived CDR1 and CDR2 are SGHRS and YFSETQ. The CDR3 loop spans 16 amino acids. CDR3 region: CASSFDSLRGTGELFF. The CDR3 coding sequence is TGCGCCAGCAGCTTCGATTCCCTACGGGGTACCGGGGAGCTGTTTTTT.

This clone has just one count. This chain uses TRBV7-3 with TRBJ2-1, with 12 bases fitting TRBD2. The length of the CDR3 is 14 residues. Trimming at V came to 5 bases and at J to 4 bases, leaving 0 bases not matched to a gene. Per germline, CDR1 SGHTA and CDR2 FQGTGA. CDR3 nucleotides: TGTGCCAGCAGCCTAGCGGGGGGGTACAATGAGCAGTTCTTC. It specifies CASSLAGGYNEQFF.

The chain has TRBV19 and TRBJ1-2; D not certain. Trimming removed 6 bases from V and 5 bases from J, with 13 bases in between. Looked up from germline, CDR1 is LNHDA and CDR2 is SQIVND (reference sequence). This CDR3 spans 13 amino acids. The DNA of the CDR3 is TGTGCCAGTAGACCTGACACGAAGTATGGCTACACCTTC. Protein: CASRPDTKYGYTF.

V and J are TRBV6-4 and TRBJ1-1; 9 bases are shared with TRBD1. CDR1 and CDR2 (germline): MRHNA, SNTAGT. The CDR3 has 14 residues. Trimming cost V 3 bases and J 3 bases; bases outside gene matches: 2. The chain's CDR3 is CASSERTGDTEAFF. CDR3 DNA sequence: TGTGCCAGCAGTGAACGGACAGGGGACACTGAAGCTTTCTTT.

The chain couples TRBV6-6 to TRBJ2-7; D unclear. This CDR3 is 13 amino acids long. V lost 1 base to trimming and J lost 9 bases, with 13 bases between them. Germline V gene sequence: CDR1 MNHNY, CDR2 SVGAGI (reference sequence). In nucleotides, the CDR3 is TGTGCCAGCAGTTACTACGATACGCGTTCGCAGTACTTC. It is translated as CASSYYDTRSQYF.

The chain links TRBV7-3 to TRBJ2-7; weak D call: TRBD1 (6 bases). V was shortened by 5 bases and J by 3 bases, with 14 bases between the two germline ends. CDR3 length equals 14 residues. CDR1 is SGHTA and CDR2 is FQGTGA in the germline V gene. The CDR3 DNA is TGTGCCAGCAGCCCGTCCGCAGGGGTCTACGAGCAGTACTTC. Encoded protein: CASSPSAGVYEQYF.

The V gene is TRBV7-9, the J gene TRBJ2-7; D gene unclear. The CDR3 loop spans 12 amino acids. Deletions cut 1 base from V and 9 bases from J, with 10 bases between. Germline-derived CDR1 and CDR2 are SEHNR and FQNEAQ (reference sequence). The CDR3 here is CASSLVGTGQYF. CDR3 DNA: TGTGCCAGCAGCTTAGTGGGTACGGGGCAGTACTTC. Full variable domain (rest looked up from reference TRBV7-9 and TRBJ2-7): DTGVSQNPRHKITKRGQNVTFRCDPISEHNRLYWYRQTLGQGPEFLTYFQNEAQLEKSRLLSDRFSAERPKGSFSTLEIQRTEQGDSAMYLCASSLVGTGQYFGPGTRLTVT.

The chain employs TRBV10-3 and TRBJ2-7; 10 positions agree with TRBD1. After removal of 0 bases from V and 3 bases from J, the junction contained 2 bases not matched to a gene. Germline CDR1 and CDR2: ENHRY and SYGVKD. The CDR3 is 15 residues long. The CDR3 DNA reads as TGTGCCATCAGTGAGTCGTGGACAGGGGGCTACGAGCAGTACTTC. Residues: CAISESWTGGYEQYF.

This clone was found a few times. V gene TRBV5-8 combines with J gene TRBJ1-5; D is ambiguous. This CDR3 comprises 14 residues. Trimming shortened V by 1 base and J by 0 bases, and 5 bases separated the two germline ends. Germline CDR1 and CDR2: SGHTS and YDEGEE. The CDR3 coding sequence is TGTGCCAGCAGCTTGATTTATAGCAATCAGCCCCAGCATTTT. Translated, it gives CASSLIYSNQPQHF.

The rearrangement joins TRBV7-8 to TRBJ1-1, with D perhaps TRBD1 (6 bases). The CDR3 loop spans 20 amino acids. CDR1 SGHVS and CDR2 FQNEAQ come from the germline V gene. The ends were cut back, 0 bases at V and 0 bases at J, with 23 bases in the middle. CDR3 coding DNA: TGTGCCAGCAGCTTAGCGATTCGTAGAGGGCAGGGGTCTATGAACACTGAAGCTTTCTTT. It encodes CASSLAIRRGQGSMNTEAFF. The full variable domain, rest sourced from reference TRBV7-8 and TRBJ1-1, is GAGVSQSPRYKVAKRGQDVALRCDPISGHVSLFWYQQALGQGPEFLTYFQNEAQLDKSGLPSDRFFAERPEGSVSTLKIQRTQQEDSAVYLCASSLAIRRGQGSMNTEAFFGQGTRLTVV.

In this sample, this clone turned up a few times. The chain employs TRBV6-5 and TRBJ1-1; TRBD1 matches 7 bases. The germline V gene has CDR1 MNHEY and CDR2 SVGAGI. J gave up 9 bases and V 6 bases, and 7 bases lay outside the gene matches. The CDR3 contains 12 residues. The CDR3 protein is CASSNRDRKAFF. The CDR3 DNA sequence: TGTGCCAGCAGCAACCGGGACAGAAAAGCTTTCTTT.

The chain has TRBV5-6 and TRBJ2-1, with 8 bases matching TRBD1. In germline, CDR1 is SGHDT, CDR2 YYEEEE. The CDR3 consists of 16 residues. V lost 6 bases, J lost 0 bases, and 8 bases stayed unmatched. CDR3 nucleotide sequence: TGTGCCAGCACCCGACAGGGGACCTTCTCCTACAATGAGCAGTTCTTC. Protein product: CASTRQGTFSYNEQFF. Together with reference TRBV5-6 and TRBJ2-1, the CDR3 gives the full variable domain: DAGVTQSPTHLIKTRGQQVTLRCSPKSGHDTVSWYQQALGQGPQFIFQYYEEEERQRGNFPDRFSGHQFPNYSSELNVNALLLGDSALYLCASTRQGTFSYNEQFFGPGTRLTVL.

The chain uses TRBV7-6 and TRBJ2-7; TRBD2 matches 7 bases. CDR3 size: 14 residues. CDR1 is SGHVS, CDR2 FNYEAQ, per germline. Trimming cost V 5 bases and J 3 bases; bases outside gene matches: 7. CDR3 region: CASSQKTSSYEQYF. In DNA form, the CDR3 reads TGTGCCAGCAGCCAAAAGACTAGCAGCTACGAGCAGTACTTC.

The chain employs TRBV29-1 and TRBJ1-4; D not resolved. V was cut by 5 bases and J by 8 bases, with 9 bases left in between. This CDR3 contains 11 residues. CDR1 SQVTM and CDR2 ANQGSEA come from the germline V gene. CDR3 DNA sequence: TGCAGCGTTTCGACGGAGGAAAAACTGTTTTTT. This sequence encodes CSVSTEEKLFF.

The V and J genes are TRBV29-1 and TRBJ2-5, with D tentatively TRBD1 (6 bases). V was shortened by 2 bases and J by 5 bases, with 15 bases between the two germline ends. The CDR3 sequence is 14 residues long. Per germline, CDR1 SQVTM and CDR2 ANQGSEA. In DNA, the CDR3 is TGCAGCGTTGAAAAGTCCAGGGGAGCGGAGACCCAGTACTTC. This gives the protein CSVEKSRGAETQYF.

The genes are TRBV7-8 and TRBJ1-2; 7 positions match TRBD1. CDR3 length: 13 amino acids. V lost 5 bases, J lost 4 bases, and 4 bases stayed unmatched. CDR1 and CDR2 from the germline V gene are SGHVS and FQNEAQ. The CDR3 loop is CASSPRDSYGYTF. DNA of the CDR3: TGTGCCAGCAGCCCCCGGGACAGCTATGGCTACACCTTC.

The chain has TRBV18 and TRBJ2-7; D is possibly TRBD1 (6 bases). V shed 6 bases and J shed 0 bases, with 12 bases lying between them. The CDR3 is 14 amino acids. Per germline, CDR1 KGHSH and CDR2 LQKENI. The CDR3 is CASSTDRTSYEQYF. The CDR3, as DNA: TGTGCCAGCTCGACCGACAGGACCTCCTACGAGCAGTACTTC.

Only a few counts were recorded for this clone. V and J are TRBV9 and TRBJ2-5; 10 nucleotides line up with TRBD1. This CDR3 comprises 15 residues. V gave up 5 bases and J gave up 4 bases; unmatched junction bases: 8. Germline-derived CDR1 and CDR2 are SGDLS and YYNGEE. CDR3 sequence: CASSGLGTGVETQYF. CDR3 nucleotide sequence: TGTGCCAGCAGTGGGCTAGGGACAGGGGTAGAGACCCAGTACTTC.

This clone came up once. The V gene is TRBV12-2, the J gene TRBJ2-5; TRBD2, the D gene given by the table, was not confirmed from the DNA. TRBV12-2 is a pseudogene locus. The CDR3 is made up of 12 amino acids. In nucleotides, the CDR3 is TGTGCAAGTCGCTTAGCGCGGGAGACCCAGTACTTC. It is translated as CASRLARETQYF.

CDR3 DNA: TGCGCCAGCAGCGCCTTTGGGGAGAGCTCCTACAATGAGCAGTTCTTC. It yields the protein CASSAFGESSYNEQFF. V usage is TRBV5-1 and J usage is TRBJ2-1; D is possibly TRBD2 (5 bases). V was shortened by 4 bases and J by 0 bases, with 14 bases between the two germline ends. The CDR3 is 16 amino acids. The germline V gene has CDR1 SGHRS and CDR2 YFSETQ.

The chain uses TRBV4-1 and TRBJ2-2; D gene uncertain. CDR3 length: 15 amino acids. Germline V gene data show CDR1 as MGHRA and CDR2 as YSYEKL. Trimming removed 0 bases at V and 4 bases at J, with 9 bases between. CDR3 region: CASSQDKWLTGELFF. The CDR3 nucleotides read TGCGCCAGCAGCCAAGACAAATGGCTCACCGGGGAGCTGTTTTTT.

The chain carries TRBV11-2 and TRBJ1-2; tentatively, D is TRBD1 (5 bases). The germline V and J ends were trimmed by 5 bases and 4 bases, with 14 bases remaining between them. The CDR3 is made up of 14 amino acids. Germline V gene lookup returns CDR1 SGHAT and CDR2 FQNNGV. CDR3 sequence reads: CASSPLLDSYGYTF. CDR3 bases: TGTGCCAGCAGCCCCCTCCTCGACAGCTATGGCTACACCTTC.